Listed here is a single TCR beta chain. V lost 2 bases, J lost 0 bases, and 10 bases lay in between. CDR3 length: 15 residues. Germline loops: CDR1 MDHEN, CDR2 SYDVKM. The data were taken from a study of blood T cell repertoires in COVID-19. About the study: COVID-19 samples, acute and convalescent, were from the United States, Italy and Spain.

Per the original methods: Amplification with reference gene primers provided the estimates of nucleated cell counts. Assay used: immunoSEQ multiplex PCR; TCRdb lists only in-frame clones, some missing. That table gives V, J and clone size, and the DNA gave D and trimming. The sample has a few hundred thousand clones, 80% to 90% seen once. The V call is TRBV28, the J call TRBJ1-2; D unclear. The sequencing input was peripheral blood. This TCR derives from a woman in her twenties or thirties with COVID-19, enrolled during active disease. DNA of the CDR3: TGTGCCAGCAGTTTAAGGGAGGTTACTAACTATGGCTACACCTTC. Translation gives CASSLREVTNYGYTF.